The clone carrying this T cell receptor beta chain was seen a few times. The antigen is undetermined. TCRdb reprocessed the RACE reads with MiXCR, giving one entry per CDR3 protein. Here the sample spans approximately 350,000 distinct CDR3 sequences, around 7% being singletons. V lost 1 base to trimming and J lost 5 bases, with 14 bases between them. CDR1 and CDR2 from the germline V gene are SGHVS and FNYEAQ. The CDR3 has 15 residues. The data derive from a study of human T cells and chemical hapten exposure. On the study more broadly: Patch tests of 0.01% DPC on the upper back were read at 6 days. Study conclusions and caveats: The number of TCRs above 1 in 1000 frequency did not change after DPC sensitization. Large CDR3 similarity clusters arose significantly more often from expanded TCRs than from controls.

The time point: patch test 1, 2 weeks after DPC sensitization. The treatment is: therapeutic diphenylcyclopropenone sensitization with weekly scalp DPC. Prior to application of each patch test, blood was drawn. The sequencing used whole blood, collected in connection with sensitization to the hapten diphenylcyclopropenone (DPC). J is TRBJ1-1 and V is TRBV7-6; the D gene is possibly TRBD1 (6 bases). The sequence was obtained from a woman between 18 and 29 years old with alopecia areata. Some clones in this sample may be carry-over from other donors' samples. CDR3 coding DNA: TGTGCCAGCAGCTTAGTAGGTTTCAGGGGTACTGAAGCTTTCTTT. This sequence encodes CASSLVGFRGTEAFF.